The T cell receptor (beta chain) under discussion was sequenced for a study of blood T cell repertoires in COVID-19 (dated by TCRdb to 2018 to 2020). About the investigation overall: Samples covering the acute and convalescent phases of COVID-19 were provided by collaborators in the United States, Italy and Spain. The prospective study material was composed of cDNA or gDNA derived from T cells, B-cell-depleted T cells, or PBMCs. A freely available public database, intended as a resource for researchers studying the immune response to SARS-CoV-2, is where the repertoires were released. Sample metadata almost always included a de-identified subject ID, COVID-19 status, age in years and sex. Where HLA class I and class II types were available, the types were taken from metadata supplied by the sample provider, not from assay-based typing. The samples were drawn from the first 160 participants of the ongoing ImmuneRACE study and from 1,254 subjects provided by 6 global collaborators. Deeply sampled blood TCRbeta repertoires from subjects exposed to, actively infected with, or recovered from COVID-19 were included in the dataset. On the study overall, not on this receptor specifically: The quantity of clinical and demographic metadata differed by source and by participant and was supplied without curation.

Details on this clone: What this receptor recognizes is not known. No much larger clonotype is one base removed from it; base qualities were not supplied.

Each collaborating institution followed its own protocols to collect whole blood in K2EDTA tubes. For TCRbeta analysis, collaborators shipped samples as frozen whole blood, isolated PBMCs, or DNA extracted from either of those sample types. TCRbeta CDR3 regions were amplified from genomic DNA using the immunoSEQ Assay, a bias-controlled multiplex PCR. The paper's data handling went like this. Nucleated cell counts per sample were estimated from amplification of reference gene primers within the assay. To quantify the absolute abundance of each unique TCRbeta CDR3 rearrangement, sequence reads were collapsed and filtered. Productive Simpson clonality was computed per sample as the square root of Simpson's diversity index over productive rearrangements. The table was pulled from immuneACCESS by TCRdb, which kept in-frame rearrangements only. Such tables lose some clones; where checked, under half of the loss comes from unresolved V genes, and the rest has no known cause. Clone size and V and J calls were adopted from that table, with D and trimming inferred from the DNA. The sample records 250,000 or so clones, 82% of which are singletons. Together, the top ten hold around 1.8% of the sample.

For CDR1 and CDR2, the germline V gene (reference sequence) lists LNHDA and SQIVND. The trim is 4 bases for V and 3 bases for J, with a gap of 9 bases between the germline ends. The CDR3, cysteine through phenylalanine, is 13 amino acids long. Left in the record is the CDR3 DNA by itself, 39 bases read in frame from the first base. The chain is assembled from TRBV19 and TRBJ2-5; tentative D gene TRBD2, with 6 bases matching. The material sequenced was peripheral blood. The TCR sequence derives from a woman at least 80 years old with acute or convalescent COVID-19. CDR3 protein: CASSRGVEETQYF. The DNA reads as follows: TGTGCCAGTAGTAGGGGGGTGGAAGAGACCCAGTACTTC. The CDR3, completed at both ends by the reference TRBV19 and TRBJ2-5 genes, gives the full variable domain DGGITQSPKYLFRKEGQNVTLSCEQNLNHDAMYWYRQDPGQGLRLIYYSQIVNDFQKGDIAEGYSVSREKKESFPLTVTSAQKNPTAFYLCASSRGVEETQYFGPGTRLLVL.